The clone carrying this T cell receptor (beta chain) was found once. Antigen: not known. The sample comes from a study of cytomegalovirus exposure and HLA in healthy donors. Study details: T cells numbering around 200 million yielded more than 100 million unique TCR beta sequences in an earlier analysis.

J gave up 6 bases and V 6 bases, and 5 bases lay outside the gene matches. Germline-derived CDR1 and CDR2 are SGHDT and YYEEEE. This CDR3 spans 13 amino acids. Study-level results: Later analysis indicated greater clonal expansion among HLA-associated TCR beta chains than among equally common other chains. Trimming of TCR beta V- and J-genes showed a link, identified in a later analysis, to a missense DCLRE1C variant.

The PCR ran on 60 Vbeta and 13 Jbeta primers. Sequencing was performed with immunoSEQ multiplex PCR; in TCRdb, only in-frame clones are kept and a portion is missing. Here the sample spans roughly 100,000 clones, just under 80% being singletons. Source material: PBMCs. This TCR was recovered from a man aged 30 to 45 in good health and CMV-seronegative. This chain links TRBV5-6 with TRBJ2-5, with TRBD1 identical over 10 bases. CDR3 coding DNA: TGTGCCAGCACGGACAGGGGGTATAAGACCCAGTACTTC. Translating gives CASTDRGYKTQYF.